This TCR beta chain was observed in a study of shared clonotypes between healthy human individuals. Germline CDR1 MNHEY, CDR2 SMNVEV (reference sequence). CDR3 length: 16 amino acids. J lost 5 bases, V lost 6 bases, and 12 bases had no gene match. Deep-level assay runs were performed. Using immunoSEQ multiplex PCR, the repertoire was profiled, and TCRdb retains in-frame clones only, with some absent. The repertoire holds over a million clones, approximately 78% seen once, with roughly 0.56% in the top ten. The receptor was derived from a man aged 18 to 29 in good health. Some clones in this sample may be carry-over from other donors' samples. The V gene is TRBV27, the J gene TRBJ2-5; the match to TRBD2 covers 10 bases. The sample consisted of memory CD4+ T cells from PBMCs. The subset here: CD45RA-negative fraction. The CDR3 coding sequence is TGTGCCAGCAGCCGTACGAGACTAGCGGGTGGGGAGACCCAGTACTTC. Its translation: CASSRTRLAGGETQYF.